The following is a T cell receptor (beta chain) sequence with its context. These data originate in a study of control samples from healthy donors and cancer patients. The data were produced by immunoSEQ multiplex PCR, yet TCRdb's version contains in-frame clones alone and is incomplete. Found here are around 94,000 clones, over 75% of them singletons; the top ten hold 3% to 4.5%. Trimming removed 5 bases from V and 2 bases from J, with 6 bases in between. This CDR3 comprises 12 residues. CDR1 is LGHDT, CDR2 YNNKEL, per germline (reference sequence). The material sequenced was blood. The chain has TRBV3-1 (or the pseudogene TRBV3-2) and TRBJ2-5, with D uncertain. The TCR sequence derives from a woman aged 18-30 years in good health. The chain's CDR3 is CASSSLQETQYF. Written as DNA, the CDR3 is TGTGCCAGCAGCTCCTTACAAGAGACCCAGTACTTC.